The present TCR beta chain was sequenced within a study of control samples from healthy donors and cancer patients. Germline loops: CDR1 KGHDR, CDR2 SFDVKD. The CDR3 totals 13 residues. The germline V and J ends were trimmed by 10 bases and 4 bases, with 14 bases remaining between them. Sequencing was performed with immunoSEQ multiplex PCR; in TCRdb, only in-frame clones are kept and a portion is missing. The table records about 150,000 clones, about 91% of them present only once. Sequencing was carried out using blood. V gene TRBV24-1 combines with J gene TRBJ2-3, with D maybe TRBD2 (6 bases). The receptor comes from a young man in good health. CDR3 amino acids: CATTGGVADTQYF. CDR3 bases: TGTGCCACAACCGGGGGTGTCGCAGATACGCAGTATTTT.